This entry concerns a single T cell receptor beta chain. The data are from a study of OX40 agonist ivuxolimab in advanced cancers. Assay used: immunoSEQ multiplex PCR; TCRdb lists only in-frame clones, some missing. The table lists under 100,000 clones, roughly 89% of them singletons. This CDR3 has 14 amino acids. CDR1 is MNHNS and CDR2 is SASEGT in the germline V gene. V gave up 4 bases and J gave up 0 bases, with 9 bases separating them. The rearrangement links TRBV6-1 to TRBJ1-1; D not certain. The sample was CD4+ or CD8+ T cells sorted from blood, taken in a trial of the OX40 agonist ivuxolimab. The receptor's source is an adult with an advanced solid tumor such as melanoma, head and neck, liver or kidney cancer. CDR3 residues: CASSVQQLNTEAFF. The CDR3 DNA is TGTGCCAGCAGTGTACAACAGTTGAACACTGAAGCTTTCTTT.